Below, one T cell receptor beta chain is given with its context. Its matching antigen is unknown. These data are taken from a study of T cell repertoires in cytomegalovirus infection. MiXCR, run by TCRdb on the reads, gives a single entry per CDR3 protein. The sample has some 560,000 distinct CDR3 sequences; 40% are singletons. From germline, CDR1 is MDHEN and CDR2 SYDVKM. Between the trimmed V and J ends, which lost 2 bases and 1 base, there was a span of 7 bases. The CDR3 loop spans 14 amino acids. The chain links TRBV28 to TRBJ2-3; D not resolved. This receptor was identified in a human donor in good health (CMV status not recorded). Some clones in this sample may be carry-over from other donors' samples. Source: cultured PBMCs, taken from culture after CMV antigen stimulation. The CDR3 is CASSLTDRTDTQYF. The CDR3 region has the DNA TGTGCCAGCAGTTTAACAGACCGCACAGATACGCAGTATTTT.